A selection of T cell receptor beta chains follows, all from one sample in a study of vaccination effects on CD4 cells after COVID-19. Their target antigens are unknown. Here immunoSEQ multiplex PCR was the method, and the copy in TCRdb shows in-frame clones only, minus some. The sample carries some 30,000 clones, around two thirds recorded once. The input for sequencing was CD4+ T cells from PBMCs cultured without peptide, taken before COVID-19 vaccination. The receptors originated from a human donor who received a COVID-19 vaccine. Each CDR3 is given with its conserved first and last residue. The D gene is left open where the match is weak. Rows give clone size only sometimes, using once, few, many, or a class for an expanded clone.

clone_size d_call j_call v_call cdr3_aa cdr3_nt
. . TRBJ1-4 TRBV25-1 CASSITPTNEKLFF TGTGCCAGCAGTATCACCCCAACTAATGAAAAACTGTTTTTT
. TRBD2 TRBJ2-5 TRBV5-5 CASSSGVGLAGKETQYF TGTGCCAGCAGCTCTGGGGTGGGACTAGCGGGAAAAGAGACCCAGTACTTC
. . TRBJ1-4 TRBV5-1 CASSMTALNEKLFF TGCGCCAGCAGCATGACGGCGCTTAATGAAAAACTGTTTTTT
. TRBD1 TRBJ2-3 TRBV11-3 CASSLGGTGGGDTQYF TGTGCCAGCAGCTTAGGAGGGACAGGGGGAGGAGATACGCAGTATTTT
. . TRBJ1-2 TRBV15 CATSLWGADYGYTF TGTGCCACCAGCCTGTGGGGGGCGGACTATGGCTACACCTTC
. TRBD1 TRBJ1-2 TRBV25-1 CASSEQGARGYGYTF TGTGCCAGCAGTGAACAGGGGGCGCGGGGTTATGGCTACACCTTC
. TRBD2 TRBJ2-5 TRBV27 CASGREYGETQYF TGTGCCAGCGGGCGGGAGTACGGAGAGACCCAGTACTTC
. . TRBJ2-3 TRBV5-1 CASSPVPVDTQYF TGCGCCAGCAGCCCCGTCCCAGTAGATACGCAGTATTTT
. TRBD2 TRBJ2-5 TRBV3-1/TRBV3-2 CASRVAGGQETQYF TGTGCCAGCAGGGTAGCGGGGGGACAAGAGACCCAGTACTTC
once TRBD1 TRBJ1-1 TRBV7-2 CASSTRQGRAEAFF TGTGCCAGCAGCACCCGACAGGGAAGGGCTGAAGCTTTCTTT
. . TRBJ2-5 TRBV19 CASRTGMEETQYF TGTGCCAGTAGAACAGGGATGGAAGAGACCCAGTACTTC
few . TRBJ1-3 TRBV7-7 CASSSSPGFTGNTIYF TGTGCCAGCAGCTCCTCCCCGGGATTTACTGGAAACACCATATATTTT
. . TRBJ2-1 TRBV2 CASKRALNEQFF TGTGCCAGTAAGAGGGCCCTCAATGAGCAGTTCTTC
. TRBD2 TRBJ2-1 TRBV5-1 CASSLERASGRKQFF TGCGCCAGCAGCTTGGAGAGAGCTAGCGGGAGAAAGCAGTTCTTC
. . TRBJ1-2 TRBV9 CASSVGQQGAYYGYTF TGTGCCAGCAGCGTAGGACAACAAGGGGCGTACTATGGCTACACCTTC
few . TRBJ1-6 TRBV9 CASSVGQGSGFGRSPLHF TGTGCCAGCAGCGTAGGGCAGGGAAGTGGTTTTGGACGTTCACCCCTCCACTTT
. . TRBJ2-3 TRBV11-2 CASSFAGFGTDTQYF TGTGCCAGCAGCTTTGCAGGGTTCGGCACAGATACGCAGTATTTT
. . TRBJ2-3 TRBV6-5 CASSIRVPDTQYF TGTGCCAGCAGCATCAGGGTTCCAGATACGCAGTATTTT
. . TRBJ1-2 TRBV30 CAWNRGVDGYTF TGTGCCTGGAATCGGGGGGTAGATGGCTACACCTTC
. . TRBJ1-5 TRBV28 CASSLLRRGVIVRNQPQHF TGTGCCAGCAGTTTATTGAGGAGGGGCGTGATTGTGCGCAATCAGCCCCAGCATTTT
. . TRBJ2-7 TRBV6-5 CASRGTYYEQYF TGTGCCAGCAGGGGGACGTACTACGAGCAGTACTTC
. . TRBJ1-2 TRBV6-2/TRBV6-3 CASSYSPRDMPRGYTF TGTGCCAGCAGTTACTCCCCTCGGGACATGCCTAGAGGCTACACCTTC
. TRBD2 TRBJ2-3 TRBV5-1 CASSWGRLADTDTQYF TGCGCCAGCAGCTGGGGTCGACTAGCGGACACAGATACGCAGTATTTT
. . TRBJ1-1 TRBV7-9 CASSLGEIFTEAFF TGTGCCAGCAGCCTAGGTGAGATTTTCACTGAAGCTTTCTTT
. . TRBJ2-4 TRBV5-1 CASSLGGYGKNIQYF TGCGCCAGCAGCTTGGGGGGGTATGGCAAAAACATTCAGTACTTC
. . TRBJ1-2 TRBV6-5 CASGGGGHYGYTF TGTGCCAGTGGTGGGGGGGGCCACTATGGCTACACCTTC
. . TRBJ1-5 TRBV6-6 CASSYRRDQPQHF TGTGCCAGCAGTTACCGTAGGGATCAGCCCCAGCATTTT
. TRBD1 TRBJ2-7 TRBV27 CASSLSQGAYEQYF TGTGCCAGCAGTTTATCACAGGGGGCCTACGAGCAGTACTTC
. . TRBJ2-3 TRBV6-5 CASTGGTDTQYF TGTGCCAGCACCGGAGGCACAGATACGCAGTATTTT
. TRBD2 TRBJ2-3 TRBV11-2 CASSLDREGSTDTQYF TGTGCCAGCAGCTTAGATCGGGAGGGATCTACAGATACGCAGTATTTT
once . TRBJ2-7 TRBV5-5 CASSPLIQATYEQYF TGTGCCAGCAGCCCATTAATCCAGGCCACCTACGAGCAGTACTTC
. . TRBJ2-6 TRBV5-1 CASSLEGWGGANVLTF TGCGCCAGCAGCTTGGAAGGATGGGGTGGGGCCAACGTCCTGACTTTC
. . TRBJ2-1 TRBV11-3 CASSLDQGGSQTRTAEQFF TGTGCCAGCAGCTTAGATCAGGGCGGGAGTCAAACCCGGACAGCTGAGCAGTTCTTC
. . TRBJ1-5 TRBV3-1/TRBV3-2 CASSQDGGNQPQHF TGTGCCAGCAGCCAAGACGGGGGAAACCAGCCCCAGCATTTT
. . TRBJ1-1 TRBV5-1 CASSLDPGGTEAFF TGCGCCAGCAGCTTGGACCCCGGGGGCACTGAAGCTTTCTTT
few . TRBJ2-2 TRBV3-1/TRBV3-2 CASSHRANTGELFF TGTGCCAGCAGCCACCGTGCGAACACCGGGGAGCTGTTTTTT
. TRBD2 TRBJ2-5 TRBV6-6 CASSYPGTSGETQYF TGTGCCAGCAGTTATCCCGGGACTAGCGGAGAGACCCAGTACTTC
once TRBD1 TRBJ1-4 TRBV9 CASSVDDRELNEKLFF TGTGCCAGCAGCGTAGATGACAGGGAACTGAATGAAAAACTGTTTTTT
. . TRBJ1-3 TRBV19 CASSHEQGLGNTIYF TGTGCCAGTAGTCACGAACAGGGCCTTGGAAACACCATATATTTT
few TRBD1 TRBJ2-1 TRBV5-1 CASSLPGTGGNEQFF TGCGCCAGCAGCTTGCCCGGGACAGGGGGCAATGAGCAGTTCTTC
. . TRBJ1-2 TRBV5-6 CASSLRSLYGYTF TGTGCCAGCAGCTTGCGAAGCCTCTATGGCTACACCTTC
. TRBD1 TRBJ1-2 TRBV6-5 CASRHGTGTYGYTF TGTGCCAGCAGGCACGGGACAGGAACATATGGCTACACCTTC
few . TRBJ1-2 TRBV5-1 CASSENDGINYGYTF TGCGCCAGCAGCGAAAACGACGGGATTAACTATGGCTACACCTTC
. TRBD1 TRBJ2-7 TRBV7-6 CASRPRGPGQGEYEQYF TGTGCCAGCAGACCCCGGGGACCGGGACAGGGAGAATACGAGCAGTACTTC
. . TRBJ2-7 TRBV5-4 CASSPDGNYEQYF TGTGCCAGCAGCCCGGACGGGAACTACGAGCAGTACTTC
. . TRBJ2-7 TRBV5-1 CASSLEPSGGYEQYF TGCGCCAGCAGCTTGGAACCCTCAGGAGGCTACGAGCAGTACTTC
. . TRBJ2-2 TRBV5-4 CASSRGHTGELFF TGTGCCAGCAGCCGCGGACACACCGGGGAGCTGTTTTTT
. TRBD2 TRBJ2-1 TRBV19 CASSILGLAVDNEQFF TGTGCCAGTAGTATCCTCGGACTAGCGGTAGACAATGAGCAGTTCTTC
once . TRBJ2-7 TRBV18 CASSRSQREQYF TGTGCCAGCTCAAGGTCCCAGAGAGAGCAGTACTTC
. . TRBJ1-5 TRBV15 CATSPTGREAQPQHF TGTGCCACCAGCCCCACGGGCAGGGAGGCTCAGCCCCAGCATTTT
. . TRBJ1-2 TRBV5-8 CASSFDRNYGYTF TGTGCCAGCAGCTTTGACAGAAACTATGGCTACACCTTC
. . TRBJ2-7 TRBV5-6 CASFSRGSYEQYF TGTGCCAGCTTTTCCAGGGGCTCCTACGAGCAGTACTTC
once . TRBJ1-3 TRBV4-1 CASSQGTAFSGNTIYF TGCGCCAGCAGCCAGGGTACAGCCTTCTCTGGAAACACCATATATTTT
. TRBD1 TRBJ1-1 TRBV7-6 CASTRDSTMNTEAFF TGTGCCAGCACCCGGGACAGTACTATGAACACTGAAGCTTTCTTT
. . TRBJ1-4 TRBV5-4 CASSYRAGRDEKLFF TGTGCCAGCAGCTACCGAGCCGGCCGGGATGAAAAACTGTTTTTT
. . TRBJ2-1 TRBV9 CASSLTDGEQFF TGTGCCAGCAGCCTTACAGATGGTGAGCAGTTCTTC